This TCR beta chain came from a study of blood T cell repertoires in COVID-19. Study context: COVID-19 samples, acute and convalescent, were from the United States, Italy and Spain. PBMCs, B-cell-depleted T cells, or T cells provided the cDNA or gDNA that made up the material.

Sequencing was performed with immunoSEQ multiplex PCR; in TCRdb, only in-frame clones are kept and a portion is missing. The sample gives about 96,000 clones, 70% to 90% of which show up once; around 4% is in the top ten. V was cut by 4 bases and J by 4 bases, with 17 bases left in between. The CDR3 is 15 amino acids. Germline loops: CDR1 MNHEY, CDR2 SVGAGI. Followed longitudinally, the Seattle patients had been enrolled during active infection. The sequenced sample was peripheral blood. The chain joins TRBV6-5 to TRBJ2-7, with D possibly TRBD2 on 6 matching bases. This clonotype was sampled from a human donor with COVID-19, enrolled during active disease. The donor label of this sample is uncertain. CDR3: CASSSEEGITYEQYF. CDR3 bases: TGTGCCAGCAGTTCAGAGGAGGGTATAACTTACGAGCAGTACTTC.